These 5 T cell receptor beta chains originate from one sample sequenced in a study of blood T cell repertoires in COVID-19. Clones were read by immunoSEQ multiplex PCR, and TCRdb kept only the in-frame ones, dropping some. The sample consists of about 190,000 clones, roughly 87% of them appearing once. Sequenced material: peripheral blood. These TCRs come from a woman in her 40s with acute or convalescent COVID-19.

As to this clone: Other DNA sequences within the sample encode an identical CDR3. The V call is TRBV19, the J call TRBJ1-5, with TRBD1 identical over 9 bases. The V gene end was trimmed by 3 bases and the J gene end by 4 bases; junction bases not matched to a gene: 1. Germline V CDR1 and CDR2: LNHDA, SQIVND (reference sequence). This CDR3 is built from 14 residues. CDR3 coding DNA: TGTGCCAGTAGTATTGGACAGGGGAATCAGCCCCAGCATTTT. Its translation is CASSIGQGNQPQHF.

The J gene is TRBJ2-1, the V gene TRBV7-2, with D maybe TRBD2 (7 bases). The CDR3 is 16 residues long. V lost 5 bases, J lost 11 bases, and 25 bases lay in between. CDR1 and CDR2 (germline): SGHTA, FQGNSA. CDR3 DNA: TGTGCCAGCAGCCCCAAGGGGGGGGGCTCCCCCCTTAAGCAGTTCTTC. It is translated as CASSPKGGGSPLKQFF.

This clone showed up just a few times. The chain uses TRBV2 and TRBJ2-7; 8 bases are shared with TRBD2. CDR1 and CDR2 (germline): SNHLY, FYNNEI. Unmatched junction bases numbered 11, after V lost 10 bases and J lost 0 bases. The CDR3 extends over 15 amino acids. CDR3 in amino acids: CATFYGGANSYEQYF. The CDR3 DNA reads TGTGCCACCTTCTACGGGGGGGCCAACTCCTACGAGCAGTACTTC.

The gene calls are TRBV29-1 and TRBJ1-4; D gene unclear. The CDR3 is made up of 12 amino acids. Germline-derived CDR1 and CDR2 are SQVTM and ANQGSEA. The V end was cut by 4 bases, the J end by 8 bases, with 11 bases between. The CDR3 region has the DNA TGCAGCGTTGCCCGGGGAGGAGAAAAACTGTTTTTT. Protein product: CSVARGGEKLFF.

V gene TRBV24-1 combines with J gene TRBJ1-2; 8 nucleotides match TRBD1. This CDR3 is built from 13 residues. After removal of 6 bases from V and 4 bases from J, the junction contained 3 bases not matched to a gene. CDR1 KGHDR and CDR2 SFDVKD come from the germline V gene. The CDR3 reads CATSRQGFYGYTF. CDR3 sequence (DNA): TGTGCCACCAGTAGACAGGGGTTCTATGGCTACACCTTC.